This TCR beta chain was recovered during a study of PD-L1 blockade in urothelial cancer. Study summary: The study started patients on atezolizumab in the mid-2010s, giving 1,200 mg intravenously every 3 weeks. T cells numbered a median of about 140,000 in the blood samples.

Repertoires were generated with immunoSEQ multiplex PCR, while TCRdb's copy carries only in-frame clones and drops some. The sample consists of about 80,000 clones, approximately 86% of them appearing once. The time point here: pretreatment peripheral blood. General study findings and limits: Lower than median blood TCR clonality before treatment predicted better survival.

Turning to this clone: Its antigen is undetermined.

Sequencing used PBMCs, obtained around atezolizumab (anti-PD-L1) treatment. This TCR came from a man aged 35-49 years with urothelial cancer.

Here the CDR3 reads CASSIQTGDHGELFF. The CDR3 DNA is TGTGCCAGCAGTATACAGACAGGGGATCACGGGGAGCTGTTTTTT. The chain links TRBV6-1 to TRBJ2-2; 8 nucleotides align to TRBD1. This CDR3 spans 15 amino acids. The germline gives CDR1 MNHNS, CDR2 SASEGT. J gave up 7 bases and V 5 bases, and 9 bases lay outside the gene matches.